This T cell receptor (beta chain) comes out of a study of T cell changes during pregnancy in multiple sclerosis. Germline loops: CDR1 SGHNT, CDR2 YYREEE (reference sequence). This CDR3 is built from 13 residues. The V gene lost 3 bases and the J gene lost 8 bases, with 14 bases spanning the gap. Only in-frame clones appear in the TCRdb table, and some are missing; sequencing was by immunoSEQ multiplex PCR. The data contain about 22,000 clones, about 84% of them singletons. This clonotype originated in a female donor with multiple sclerosis, enrolled in a pregnancy study. The sample in question was CD8+ T cells from peripheral blood mononuclear cells, obtained before pregnancy. V usage is TRBV5-4 and J usage is TRBJ1-2, with D possibly being TRBD1 (6 bases). Written as DNA, the CDR3 is TGTGCCAGCAGCTGGGGGACACTGAAAGGCTACACCTTC. This translates into CASSWGTLKGYTF.